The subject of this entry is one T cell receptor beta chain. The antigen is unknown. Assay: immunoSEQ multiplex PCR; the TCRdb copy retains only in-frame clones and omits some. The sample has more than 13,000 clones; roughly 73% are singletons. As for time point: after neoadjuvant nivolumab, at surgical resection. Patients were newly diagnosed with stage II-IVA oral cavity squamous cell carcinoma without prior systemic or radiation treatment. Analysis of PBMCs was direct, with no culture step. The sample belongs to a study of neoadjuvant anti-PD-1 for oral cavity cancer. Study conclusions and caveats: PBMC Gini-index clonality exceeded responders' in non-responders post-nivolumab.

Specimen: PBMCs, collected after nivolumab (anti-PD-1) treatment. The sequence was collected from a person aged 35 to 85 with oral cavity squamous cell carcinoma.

The CDR3 DNA reads TGTGCCAGCAGTACGGGGGAGACCCAGTACTTC. This gives the protein CASSTGETQYF. The V and J genes are TRBV27 and TRBJ2-5; D possibly corresponds to TRBD2 (5 bases). The CDR3 length is 11 residues. V lost 5 bases to trimming and J lost 5 bases, with 6 bases between them. The germline V gene has CDR1 MNHEY and CDR2 SMNVEV (reference sequence).